This record concerns one T cell receptor (beta chain) sequence. Relative to its sample, this clonotype is medium-sized (0.01 to 0.1%). It has no known antigen specificity. There are no base qualities to consult, and no much larger clone falls within one base. CD4+CD25+ regulatory T cells were selected from positively selected CD4+ cells using anti-CD25 beads. T cell subsets were isolated with Miltenyi superparamagnetic beads coated with subset-specific monoclonal antibodies. Peripheral blood was used as the source from which all T cell populations were isolated. Mononuclear cells were obtained from whole blood by Ficoll separation, and monocytes were then depleted with anti-CD14 microbeads. The isolated cell populations were resuspended in RNAprotect reagent immediately. These data come from a study of relationships among human T cell subsets (dated by TCRdb to about 2010). Concerning the study at large: Eight distinct blood T cell populations were sequenced: pan T, CD8 cytotoxic, regulatory, Th1, Th2, naive plus transitional, activated and memory cells.

Libraries were constructed by multiplex PCR. Instrument used: 454 GS FLX. TCR alpha and beta CDR3 regions were amplified from mRNA by semiquantitative ARM-PCR. In ARM-PCR, tagged nested gene-specific primers were used first, and exponential amplification was then carried out by communal superprimers. Before the first-round PCR products went through the second amplification round, exonuclease was used to remove the nested primers. The amplicons were sequenced on the 454 platform, a system that can rapidly sequence millions of DNA fragments without cloning bias. A read mappable to both V and J germline segments was defined as an effective read. On the authors' methods: IRmap was used to assign reads to germline V, D and J segments, and IRmap relies on pyromap, a Smith-Waterman modification adapted to 454 sequencing errors. D-beta assignments were filtered using cutoffs set at the 99th percentile of alignment scores from simulated random sequences. The CDR3 was taken to be the amino acids lying between the conserved V-segment Y[YFLI]C motif and the J-segment [FW]GXGT motif. Repertoire diversity was estimated with a compound Poisson process model previously applied to large-scale EST data. A procedure for detecting cross-contamination was used to argue that sample contamination was not the source of the shared CDR3s. TCRdb reran the public reads through fastp at Q25 and MiXCR, keeping productive beta chains. Records with the same CDR3 protein are collapsed into one entry carrying the most frequent genes and DNA. The V and J calls come from TCRdb's annotation, not from the publication. For this sample there are 13,000 to 15,000 distinct CDR3 sequences; roughly three fifths appear just once. The ten largest clones capture under 2.5% of the sample.

Points the paper makes about the study in general: While more than 55% of CD8+ cytotoxic sequences came from clones with more than 100 reads, the regulatory and Th2 subsets had few clones of that kind. The seven subsets showed no statistically significant differences in V, D and J usage, CDR3 length, or N-nucleotide additions. A CD4+CD8+ double-positive population could not be excluded by the bead-based sorting. Substantial CDR3 sharing among Th1, Th2 and regulatory T cells was interpreted as suggesting stochastic cell fate choices.

The CDR3, from cysteine to phenylalanine, totals 15 residues. The DNA shown is the 45-base CDR3, in frame from base 1. V ends up 3 bases short and J 3 bases short, with an unmatched junction base count of 5. Sequenced sample: Tregs sorted from blood. The clonotype originates from a man aged 40-49 years in good health. The sequence is built from TRBV12-3 or TRBV12-4 and TRBJ2-7; TRBD1 aligns with 10 central bases. The CDR3 amino acid sequence is: CASSLGQGRFYEQYF. The nucleotides are TGTGCCAGCAGTTTGGGACAGGGGCGATTCTACGAGCAGTACTTC.